The rows below give T cell receptor beta chains drawn from one sample of a study of T cell repertoires in cytomegalovirus infection. TCRdb reprocessed the reads with MiXCR, giving one entry per CDR3 protein. In the table there are some 680,000 distinct CDR3 sequences, 35% to 45% of which are singletons. Sequencing was performed on PBMCs. These receptors were taken from a human donor in good health (CMV status not recorded). Some clones in this sample may be carry-over from other donors' samples. The CDR3 runs from the conserved cysteine through the conserved F or W. D genes are given only for firm matches. Clone size is not always given. Where it is, it says once, few, many or a class for expanded clones.

J,D,V,size,CDR3,DNA
TRBJ1-1,.,TRBV7-6,once,CASSPRQPRRNTEAFF,TGTGCCAGCAGCCCTCGACAACCCCGCAGGAACACTGAAGCTTTCTTT
TRBJ1-1,.,TRBV28,.,CASVLSRTISRNTEAFF,TGTGCCAGTGTATTATCCCGGACAATTAGTAGGAACACTGAAGCTTTCTTT
TRBJ1-6,.,TRBV7-2,.,CASSLMGDYNSPLHF,TGTGCCAGCAGCCTAATGGGGGATTATAATTCACCCCTCCACTTT
TRBJ1-6,.,TRBV2,.,CASRRGFNSPLHF,TGTGCCAGCAGGCGGGGCTTTAATTCACCCCTCCACTTT
TRBJ1-1,TRBD1,TRBV18,.,CASSPQQGAYTEAFF,TGTGCCAGCTCACCACAACAGGGGGCCTACACTGAAGCTTTCTTT
TRBJ1-1,.,TRBV6-6,few,CASSYSGPGTEAFF,TGTGCCAGCAGTTACTCCGGACCGGGGACTGAAGCTTTCTTT
TRBJ2-1,.,TRBV5-1,.,CASSSDRTSGSYNEQFF,TGCGCCAGCAGCTCAGACCGAACTTCTGGTTCCTACAATGAGCAGTTCTTC
TRBJ2-1,.,TRBV6-5,once,CASSYRKLSPYNEQFF,TGTGCCAGCAGTTACCGCAAGCTGTCCCCCTACAATGAGCAGTTCTTC
TRBJ1-6,.,TRBV28,.,CASVPIRSYNSPLHF,TGTGCCAGCGTACCTATTCGCTCCTATAATTCACCCCTCCACTTT
TRBJ2-2,TRBD2,TRBV11-2,few,CASSPLGLAGMTGELFF,TGTGCCAGCAGCCCCCTTGGACTAGCGGGCATGACCGGGGAGCTGTTTTTT
TRBJ1-6,.,TRBV3-1,few,CASSQRSNNSPLHF,TGTGCCAGCAGCCAACGATCGAATAATTCACCCCTCCACTTT
TRBJ1-5,.,TRBV12-3/TRBV12-4,.,CASREDKEPQHF,TGTGCCAGCAGAGAGGACAAAGAGCCCCAGCATTTT
TRBJ1-5,.,TRBV28,.,CASTHPRGNQPQHF,TGTGCCAGCACCCATCCTCGGGGCAATCAGCCCCAGCATTTT
TRBJ2-1,.,TRBV7-8,many,CASSLLADNEQFF,TGTGCCAGCAGCTTACTGGCGGACAATGAGCAGTTCTTC
TRBJ2-7,TRBD2,TRBV27,few,CASSLRAVLAGGYEQYF,TGTGCCAGCAGTTTAAGGGCCGTTCTAGCGGGAGGTTACGAGCAGTACTTC
TRBJ1-4,.,TRBV11-2,few,CASSLGVTTNEKLFF,TGTGCCAGCAGCTTGGGGGTGACAACTAATGAAAAACTGTTTTTT
TRBJ1-2,.,TRBV7-9,.,CASTIMTMTAGGYTF,TGTGCCAGCACCATCATGACGATGACCGCGGGTGGCTACACCTTC
TRBJ1-5,.,TRBV7-2,few,CASSKGLNQPQHF,TGTGCCAGCAGCAAAGGACTCAATCAGCCCCAGCATTTT
TRBJ2-3,.,TRBV15,few,CATSSPAGGFTDTQYF,TGTGCCACCAGCTCACCTGCCGGGGGTTTCACAGATACGCAGTATTTT
TRBJ1-2,.,TRBV2,.,CASSGGAAYGYTF,TGTGCCAGCAGTGGGGGGGCTGCATATGGCTACACCTTC
TRBJ1-5,.,TRBV7-2,.,CASSLSQSPF,TGTGCCAGCAGCTTATCTCAGTCCCCTTTT
TRBJ1-6,TRBD1,TRBV12-3/TRBV12-4,few,CASSRWGQGRTLHF,TGTGCCAGCAGCCGTTGGGGACAGGGGAGGACCCTCCACTTT
TRBJ2-1,.,TRBV7-9,few,CASSPGRGTADEQFF,TGTGCCAGCAGCCCGGGAAGGGGGACCGCGGATGAGCAGTTCTTC
TRBJ1-1,.,TRBV5-1,few,CASRQGTQPEAFF,TGCGCCAGCAGGCAGGGAACCCAACCTGAAGCTTTCTTT
TRBJ2-2,.,TRBV29-1,.,CSVVGPLGTGELFF,TGCAGCGTTGTCGGCCCCCTTGGCACCGGGGAGCTGTTTTTT
TRBJ2-5,.,TRBV2,.,CASRLADQETQYF,TGTGCCAGCAGGTTGGCGGACCAAGAGACCCAGTACTTC
TRBJ1-1,.,TRBV7-2,.,CASSYTTVEACF,TGTGCAAGCAGCTATACGACAGTTGAAGCTTGCTTT
TRBJ2-3,.,TRBV28,once,CASSPEPSTDTQYF,TGTGCCAGCAGTCCCGAACCTAGCACAGATACGCAGTATTTT
TRBJ1-1,.,TRBV12-3/TRBV12-4,.,CASSFGRLSMNTEAFF,TGTGCCAGCAGTTTTGGCAGGTTATCTATGAACACTGAAGCTTTCTTT
TRBJ2-7,.,TRBV19,.,CASSLHTAYEQYF,TGTGCCAGTAGTTTGCACACCGCCTACGAGCAGTACTTC
TRBJ1-3,.,TRBV6-6,.,CASRYLENTIYF,TGTGCCAGCCGTTACCTGGAAAACACCATATATTTT
TRBJ1-5,.,TRBV19,.,CASSIWQGDQPKHF,TGTGCCAGTAGTATATGGCAGGGAGATCAGCCCAAGCATTTT
TRBJ1-5,TRBD1,TRBV2,few,CASSDGTGGNQPQHF,TGTGCCAGCAGTGACGGCACAGGGGGCAATCAGCCCCAGCATTTT
TRBJ1-5,.,TRBV6-5,many,CASSYGEAGQPQHF,TGTGCCAGCAGTTATGGGGAAGCAGGGCAGCCCCAGCATTTT
TRBJ1-1,.,TRBV20-1,few,CSAGTLNTEAFF,TGCAGTGCTGGGACATTGAACACTGAAGCTTTCTTT
TRBJ2-2,TRBD2,TRBV7-6,.,CASGRTSGRTGELFF,TGTGCCAGCGGCCGGACTAGCGGGAGGACCGGGGAGCTGTTTTTT
TRBJ1-1,.,TRBV7-9,.,CASRPGRNTEAFF,TGTGCCAGCAGACCGGGGCGGAACACTGAAGCTTTCTTT
TRBJ2-1,.,TRBV2,.,CARTVTRFYNEQFF,TGTGCCAGAACCGTGACAAGGTTCTACAATGAGCAGTTCTTC
TRBJ2-5,TRBD2,TRBV9,.,CASSVATFGTSGRQETQYF,TGTGCCAGCAGCGTAGCTACATTCGGGACTAGCGGGAGGCAAGAGACCCAGTACTTC
TRBJ2-7,TRBD2,TRBV4-2,few,CASSQVSGQRGGYEQYF,TGTGCCAGCAGCCAAGTTTCCGGTCAGCGGGGGGGCTACGAGCAGTACTTC
TRBJ2-4,.,TRBV2,.,CASRETSGIQYF,TGTGCCAGCAGGGAGACTAGTGGCATTCAGTACTTC
TRBJ2-6,.,TRBV7-9,few,CASSSLGELDGGANVLTF,TGTGCCAGCAGCTCCCTTGGGGAACTGGATGGTGGGGCCAACGTCCTGACTTTC
TRBJ2-2,TRBD2,TRBV28,.,CASNPSGVNTGELFF,TGTGCCAGCAACCCAAGCGGGGTGAACACCGGGGAGCTGTTTTTT
TRBJ1-5,TRBD1,TRBV7-8,few,CASSTGTGLNQPQHF,TGTGCCAGCAGCACCGGGACAGGGCTCAATCAGCCCCAGCATTTT
TRBJ1-1,.,TRBV11-3,.,CASSLVGNTYTEAFF,TGTGCCAGCAGCTTAGTCGGTAATACGTACACTGAAGCTTTCTTT
TRBJ2-1,TRBD2,TRBV12-3/TRBV12-4,few,CASSWTSGSSNEQFF,TGTGCCAGCAGTTGGACGAGCGGGAGTTCCAATGAGCAGTTCTTC
TRBJ2-7,.,TRBV28,.,CASSTYTESSYEQYF,TGTGCCAGCAGCACCTATACGGAAAGCTCCTACGAGCAGTACTTC
TRBJ2-1,.,TRBV7-2,many,CASSLEGAPFRSYNEQFF,TGTGCCAGCAGCTTAGAAGGGGCCCCTTTTCGCTCCTACAATGAGCAGTTCTTC
TRBJ1-6,.,TRBV20-1,once,CSARIQVAGSPLHF,TGCAGTGCTAGAATTCAGGTCGCTGGATCACCCCTCCACTTT
TRBJ1-1,.,TRBV7-2,.,CASSLEAVAKAFF,TGTGCCAGCAGCTTAGAGGCGGTCGCTAAAGCTTTCTTT
TRBJ1-1,TRBD1,TRBV6-2/TRBV6-3,few,CASSWDRVFGTEAFF,TGTGCCAGCAGTTGGGACAGGGTGTTTGGCACTGAAGCTTTCTTT
TRBJ2-7,.,TRBV4-1,.,CASSQEEYRPPYEQYF,TGCGCCAGCAGCCAAGAGGAATACAGACCTCCCTACGAGCAGTACTTC
TRBJ1-5,TRBD1,TRBV6-6,.,CASTEGQANQPQHF,TGTGCCAGCACAGAGGGACAGGCTAATCAGCCCCAGCATTTT
TRBJ2-5,.,TRBV28,.,CASSLGQPPGTQYF,TGTGCCAGCAGTTTAGGCCAACCCCCCGGGACCCAGTACTTC
TRBJ2-5,TRBD2,TRBV7-7,few,CASSHGLAAQETQYF,TGTGCTAGCAGCCACGGACTAGCGGCACAAGAGACCCAGTACTTC
TRBJ2-7,TRBD1,TRBV20-1,.,CSARDQETGSPYEQYF,TGCAGTGCTAGAGATCAAGAGACAGGGTCCCCCTACGAGCAGTACTTC
TRBJ2-2,.,TRBV7-2,.,CASIPRTSGRNTGELFF,TGTGCCAGCATCCCCCGCACTTCAGGCCGGAACACCGGGGAGCTGTTTTTT
TRBJ2-7,.,TRBV27,.,CASSFMRGSYEQYF,TGTGCCAGCAGTTTCATGAGGGGGTCCTACGAGCAGTACTTC
TRBJ2-6,.,TRBV11-2,.,CAGGDSSGANVLTF,TGTGCCGGTGGGGACTCCTCTGGGGCCAACGTCCTGACTTTC